Following are 25 T cell receptor beta chains from one sample sequenced in a study of blood T cells in healthy people across ages. PCR was performed a second time for roughly 7 to 12 cycles using a sample-barcoded 5' primer and a J-beta primer mix. TCRdb processed the 5' RACE reads anew with MiXCR; each CDR3 protein has one entry. The repertoire holds 500,000 to 550,000 distinct CDR3 sequences, with 24% as singletons. This same sample was also part of a study on T cells of mothers and their children.

Sequences were obtained from blood. Every receptor here comes from a boy younger than 18 in good health.

The chain uses TRBV3-1 and TRBJ1-1; D is unresolved. This CDR3 is 17 amino acids long. V shed 0 bases and J shed 0 bases, with 14 bases lying between them. Germline assignment: CDR1 LGHDT and CDR2 YNNKEL (reference sequence). The CDR3 reads CASSQDSRRVMNTEAFF. The CDR3 bases are TGTGCCAGCAGCCAAGATTCGCGCAGAGTCATGAACACTGAAGCTTTCTTT.

Concerning this clonotype itself: Because it lacks the conserved phenylalanine or tryptophan at the end, this CDR3 is likely a read error. This rearrangement joins TRBV28 to TRBJ2-5, with 7 bases aligning to TRBD2. This CDR3 comprises 17 residues. Losses at the gene ends were 5 bases for V and 5 bases for J; bases not matched to a gene: 17. Germline CDR1 reads MDHEN; CDR2 reads SYDVKM. CDR3 bases: TGTGCCAGCAGTCTCACGGCGGCTAGCGGCGGGTGGGAGACCCAGTACTTA. Protein product: CASSLTAASGGWETQYL.

About this clonotype: One end of the junction fails to match germline, which may point to a read error. This chain uses TRBV25-1 with TRBJ1-3, with a tentative D call TRBD1 (6 bases). CDR3 length equals 16 residues. The V gene's germline CDR1 is MGHDK and CDR2 SYGVNS. The CDR3 sequence: CAGSGGPRTSGNTIYF. CDR3 DNA: TGTGCCGGCAGTGGGGGGCCCAGGACCTCTGGAAACACCATATATTTT.

J is TRBJ2-7 and V is TRBV3-1; unclear D gene. Germline values: CDR1 LGHDT, CDR2 YNNKEL (reference sequence). This CDR3 has 12 residues. V was clipped by 2 bases and J by 4 bases, with 6 bases between them. Written as DNA, the CDR3 is TGTGCCAGCAGCCAATTTGGATACGAGCAGTACTTC. It translates to CASSQFGYEQYF.

This clonotype has a handful of counts. V gene TRBV28 combines with J gene TRBJ2-4; possibly TRBD1 or TRBD2 for D (6 bases each). The germline CDR1 and CDR2 sequences are MDHEN and SYDVKM. This CDR3 has 14 residues. Trimming pared 3 bases from V and 6 bases from J, leaving 12 bases between. For the CDR3, the DNA is TGTGCCAGCAGTTTTGGGGGGCTCGGAAACATTCAGTACTTC. Amino acids: CASSFGGLGNIQYF. The whole variable domain, filled in from reference TRBV28 and TRBJ2-4, reads DVKVTQSSRYLVKRTGEKVFLECVQDMDHENMFWYRQDPGLGLRLIYFSYDVKMKEKGDIPEGYSVSREKKERFSLILESASTNQTSMYLCASSFGGLGNIQYFGAGTRLSVL.

The genes are TRBV19 and TRBJ2-7, with a tentative D call TRBD1 (5 bases). The CDR3 totals 13 residues. Germline loops: CDR1 LNHDA, CDR2 SQIVND (reference sequence). Trimming cost V 4 bases and J 2 bases, with 9 bases left between them. The DNA for the CDR3 is TGTGCCAGTAGTAGTTCGACAGCCTACGAGCAGTACTTC. Its translation: CASSSSTAYEQYF.

This clonotype was counted a few times. The chain links TRBV20-1 to TRBJ1-2; TRBD1 agrees at 7 bases. CDR1 is DFQATT, CDR2 SNEGSKA, per germline (reference sequence). The V segment lost 6 bases and the J segment 4 bases; nucleotides outside the gene matches: 17. The CDR3 length is 16 residues. The CDR3 is CSASHSGDSNPYGYTF. CDR3 sequence (DNA): TGCAGTGCGTCCCATTCAGGGGACAGTAACCCCTATGGCTACACCTTC.

The rearrangement links TRBV28 to TRBJ2-5, with TRBD1 matching 7 bases. Germline V gives CDR1 MDHEN, CDR2 SYDVKM. After removal of 6 bases from V and 4 bases from J, the junction contained 8 bases not matched to a gene. CDR3 length equals 14 residues. The CDR3, as DNA: TGTGCCAGCAGAGCCGACAGGGTGGTAGAGACCCAGTACTTC. Translation: CASRADRVVETQYF.

This clonotype was counted a few times. The chain combines TRBV29-1 with TRBJ2-6; D may match TRBD1 or TRBD2 (5 bases each). The CDR3 has 15 amino acids. V lost 3 bases, J lost 1 base, and 10 bases lay in between. Germline lookup yields CDR1 SQVTM and CDR2 ANQGSEA. The CDR3 DNA follows: TGCAGCGTTGAGGGGTGGGGGTCTGGGGCCAACGTCCTGACTTTC. Its protein product is CSVEGWGSGANVLTF.

This clonotype was observed a few times. The chain couples TRBV7-3 to TRBJ2-5; possibly TRBD2 for D (5 bases). V was shortened by 5 bases and J by 7 bases, with 14 bases between the two germline ends. The CDR3 spans 13 residues. Germline lookup yields CDR1 SGHTA and CDR2 FQGTGA. CDR3 in amino acids: CASSPRQEGTQYF. The DNA for the CDR3 is TGTGCCAGCAGCCCCAGACAAGAGGGGACCCAGTACTTC.

The rearrangement uses TRBV25-1 and TRBJ2-1, with 11 bases matching TRBD2. This CDR3 is built from 16 residues. Per germline, CDR1 MGHDK and CDR2 SYGVNS. Trimming removed 2 bases from V and 4 bases from J; junction bases left unmatched: 4. CDR3 region: CASSEGTSGKYNEQFF. In DNA, the CDR3 is TGTGCCAGCAGTGAAGGGACTAGCGGAAAGTACAATGAGCAGTTCTTC.

This clonotype appeared a few times. J is TRBJ1-1 and V is TRBV6-2 or TRBV6-3; D is uncertain. Germline CDR1 is MNHEY and CDR2 is SVGEGT. This CDR3 has 13 residues. Trimming shortened V by 5 bases and J by 4 bases, and 11 bases separated the two germline ends. The CDR3 bases are TGTGCCAGCAGTCCCAACGGGGTCACTGAAGCTTTCTTT. Residues: CASSPNGVTEAFF.

CDR3 DNA: TGTGCCAGCAGTTTTGGCATCCCCGAGCAGTACTTC. This translates into CASSFGIPEQYF. This rearrangement joins TRBV12-3 or TRBV12-4 to TRBJ2-7; no clear D gene. Trimming shortened V by 3 bases and J by 6 bases, and 9 bases separated the two germline ends. The CDR3 contains 12 residues.

In this sample, this clonotype turned up a few times. Mismatch with germline at one junction end may stem from a read error. The chain links TRBV7-9 to TRBJ1-1; no reliable D call. The CDR3 consists of 17 residues. The germline V gene has CDR1 SEHNR and CDR2 FQNEAQ (reference sequence). This CDR3 is CSSSLAMQARLNTEAFF. The CDR3 nucleotides are TGTTCCAGCAGCTTAGCGATGCAGGCGAGGTTGAACACTGAAGCTTTCTTT.

Here the CDR3 DNA reads TGTGCCAGCAGCTCGGACGGAAATAGCAATCAGCCCCAGCATTTT. It is translated as CASSSDGNSNQPQHF. The chain recombines TRBV6-1 with TRBJ1-5; no firm D call. This CDR3 is built from 15 residues. CDR1 and CDR2 from the germline V gene are MNHNS and SASEGT. V lost 6 bases, J lost 0 bases, and 12 bases lay in between.

This chain uses TRBV4-1 with TRBJ2-3, with unresolved D. Germline assignment: CDR1 MGHRA and CDR2 YSYEKL. The CDR3 length is 17 residues. V was shortened by 2 bases and J by 0 bases, with 15 bases between the two germline ends. The CDR3 bases are TGCGCCAGCAGCCAAAATGGCAGACAAATTAGCACAGATACGCAGTATTTT. This encodes CASSQNGRQISTDTQYF.

The chain recombines TRBV7-9 with TRBJ2-1; TRBD1 is a possible D gene (6 bases). The DNA end favors TRBJ2-5, so the J call may be wrong. Per the germline V gene, CDR1 is SEHNR and CDR2 is FQNEAQ (reference sequence). The CDR3 has 15 residues. DNA of the CDR3: TGTGCCAGCACCCCCGACAGGAGCCTGCGGGAGACCCAGTACTTC. This translates into CASTPDRSLRETQYF.

The V gene is TRBV6-2 or TRBV6-3, the J gene TRBJ2-1, with TRBD2 matching over 8 bases. Per the germline V gene, CDR1 is MNHEY and CDR2 is SVGEGT. The CDR3 consists of 16 residues. V gave up 5 bases and J gave up 4 bases; unmatched junction bases: 10. The CDR3 region has the DNA TGTGCCAGCAGTCCCCGAGCGGGAGTTGGGTACAATGAGCAGTTCTTC. Translated, it gives CASSPRAGVGYNEQFF.

This chain uses TRBV29-1 with TRBJ2-6; 7 bases are a match to TRBD1. J lost 0 bases, V lost 0 bases, and 11 bases had no gene match. The CDR3 is made up of 19 amino acids. Looked up from germline, CDR1 is SQVTM and CDR2 is ANQGSEA. DNA of the CDR3: TGCAGCGTTGAAGATCTTCCCCGACAGGGTCGCTCTGGGGCCAACGTCCTGACTTTC. As protein: CSVEDLPRQGRSGANVLTF.

The chain couples TRBV7-2 to TRBJ1-4; 7 nucleotides line up with TRBD1. CDR1 and CDR2 from the germline V gene are SGHTA and FQGNSA. The trim removed 5 bases at V and 3 bases at J, leaving 3 bases unmatched. CDR3 length: 14 amino acids. CDR3 protein: CASSPTGANEKLFF. The CDR3 DNA sequence: TGTGCCAGCAGCCCAACAGGGGCTAATGAAAAACTGTTTTTT. Variable domain in full (rest from reference TRBV7-2 and TRBJ1-4): GAGVSQSPSNKVTEKGKDVELRCDPISGHTALYWYRQSLGQGLEFLIYFQGNSAPDKSGLPSDRFSAERTGGSVSTLTIQRTQQEDSAVYLCASSPTGANEKLFFGSGTQLSVL.

This clonotype was recorded at least ten times. The genes are TRBV28 and TRBJ1-2; a possible D gene is TRBD1 (5 bases). The germline gives CDR1 MDHEN, CDR2 SYDVKM. The CDR3 runs 12 residues. V dropped 7 bases and J dropped 2 bases, with 8 bases sitting between them. CDR3: CASTGDNYGYTF. In DNA, the CDR3 is TGTGCCAGCACGGGGGACAACTATGGCTACACCTTC.

In its sample, this clonotype was seen many times. The chain has TRBV28 and TRBJ2-7; 10 bases map to TRBD1. The germline CDR1 and CDR2 sequences are MDHEN and SYDVKM. This CDR3 has 14 amino acids. The J segment lost 2 bases and the V segment lost 6 bases, leaving 4 bases of the junction unmatched. CDR3 residues: CASSYGQGAYEQYF. CDR3 in DNA: TGTGCCAGCAGCTACGGACAGGGGGCCTACGAGCAGTACTTC.

Only a few counts were recorded for this clonotype. The chain is built from TRBV7-2 and TRBJ2-5; the D gene is possibly TRBD2 (6 bases). The J call may not be correct, given that the DNA end is closer to TRBJ2-1. The CDR3 spans 13 residues. Germline-derived CDR1 and CDR2 are SGHTA and FQGNSA. CDR3 in amino acids: CASSFRDFYEQFF. CDR3 nucleotides: TGTGCCAGCAGCTTCCGGGACTTTTATGAGCAGTTCTTC.

The table lists this clonotype with a few counts. This rearrangement joins TRBV5-6 to TRBJ2-5; D possibly corresponds to TRBD1 (6 bases). The end of the DNA is better explained by TRBJ2-7, so the J call may be wrong. The CDR3 sequence is 14 residues long. Germline CDR1 SGHDT, CDR2 YYEEEE. The CDR3 DNA is TGTGCCAGCAGCTTGCCGGGGACAACCTACGAGCAGTACTTC. It translates to CASSLPGTTYEQYF.

V usage is TRBV7-9 and J usage is TRBJ2-5; 7 bases agree with TRBD2. This CDR3 spans 16 amino acids. V was pared by 5 bases and J by 2 bases, with 11 bases of the junction left unmatched. From germline, CDR1 is SEHNR and CDR2 FQNEAQ (reference sequence). The CDR3 coding sequence is TGTGCCAGCAGCCCAAGGAGGGCGGGGGTACAAGAGACCCAGTACTTC. This gives the protein CASSPRRAGVQETQYF. Looking up the rest from reference TRBV7-9 and TRBJ2-5 gives the full variable domain: DTGVSQNPRHKITKRGQNVTFRCDPISEHNRLYWYRQTLGQGPEFLTYFQNEAQLEKSRLLSDRFSAERPKGSFSTLEIQRTEQGDSAMYLCASSPRRAGVQETQYFGPGTRLLVL.